These 27 T cell receptor beta chains were sequenced from one sample in a study of shared clonotypes between healthy human individuals (dated by TCRdb to about 2020). Libraries came from the immunoSEQ multiplex PCR assay. This is the immuneACCESS table as TCRdb keeps it, with only in-frame sequences that have V and J called. A part of the clones is gone; compared with another copy, unresolved V genes explain less than half, and the rest is unexplained. This sample holds millions of clones; over 85% were observed only once. The ten largest clones represent over 0.12% of the sample. The sequenced sample consisted of naive CD4+ T cells sorted from blood. The cell subset or site label for this specimen denotes: CD45RA+ positively selected. Receptors originate from a young man in good health.

The chain combines TRBV7-9 with TRBJ2-1; the match to TRBD2 covers 8 bases. The germline CDR1 and CDR2 sequences are SEHNR and FQNEAQ (reference sequence). There are 16 residues in the CDR3. V trimming: 5 bases; J trimming: 7 bases; junction bases outside the gene matches: 13. CDR3 region: CASSVTGRATGNEQFF. The DNA of the CDR3 is TGTGCCAGCAGCGTAACCGGGAGGGCCACCGGTAATGAGCAGTTCTTC.

The chain employs TRBV15 and TRBJ2-1, with 7 bases aligning to TRBD2. There are 17 residues in the CDR3. V dropped 0 bases and J dropped 4; count of bases not matched to a gene: 9. CDR1 LNHNV and CDR2 YYDKDF come from the germline V gene (reference sequence). The CDR3 loop reads CATSRDSDGGLYNEQFF. CDR3 sequence (DNA): TGTGCCACCAGCAGAGATTCGGACGGGGGGTTGTACAATGAGCAGTTCTTC.

The V call is TRBV21-1, the J call TRBJ2-5; the D call TRBD2 from the table was never checked on the DNA. TRBV21-1 is labeled a pseudogene. The CDR3 sequence is 15 residues long. As DNA, the CDR3 is TGTGCCAGCAGCAAGTTGAGGGTCAATGTGAAGACCCAGTACTTC. Its translation: CASSKLRVNVKTQYF.

This clone has just one count. The rearrangement uses TRBV10-3 and TRBJ2-2; D may be TRBD1 (6 bases). Germline values: CDR1 ENHRY, CDR2 SYGVKD. This CDR3 comprises 16 residues. The V and J ends lost 2 bases and 1 base respectively, with 11 bases between them. For the CDR3, the DNA is TGTGCCATCAGTGAGCGACAGGCTCTGAACACCGGGGAGCTGTTTTTT. It codes for CAISERQALNTGELFF.

This clone was seen once. The chain links TRBV6-1 to TRBJ1-3; D might be TRBD1 (5 bases). CDR3 size: 16 residues. Germline-derived CDR1 and CDR2 are MNHNS and SASEGT. Trimming cost V 4 bases and J 0 bases, with 13 bases left between them. CDR3 protein: CASSGRALYSGNTIYF. The CDR3 DNA sequence: TGTGCCAGCAGTGGCAGGGCCCTATACTCTGGAAACACCATATATTTT.

The chain combines TRBV4-1 with TRBJ2-3; D call uncertain. The germline CDR1 and CDR2 sequences are MGHRA and YSYEKL. The V end was cut by 7 bases, the J end by 0 bases, with 23 bases between. CDR3 length: 18 amino acids. CDR3 sequence (DNA): TGCGCCAGCACCCGGGCCCCTGGCAATCCGACTAGCACAGATACGCAGTATTTT. The encoded protein is CASTRAPGNPTSTDTQYF.

This chain links TRBV9 with TRBJ2-7; maybe TRBD2 (5 bases). The CDR3 is 15 residues long. Germline CDR1 and CDR2: SGDLS and YYNGEE. Trimming took 2 bases from V and 4 from J, leaving 16 bases between them. The CDR3 is CASSVASGSTYEQYF. CDR3 sequence (DNA): TGTGCCAGCAGCGTTGCTTCGGGGAGTACATACGAGCAGTACTTC.

The chain links TRBV7-8 to TRBJ2-1, with 7 bases aligning to TRBD1. CDR1 is SGHVS, CDR2 FQNEAQ, per germline. This CDR3 is built from 17 residues. V was pared by 5 bases and J by 2 bases, with 12 bases of the junction left unmatched. CDR3 loop: CASSPTSTGLPYNEQFF. The CDR3 DNA is TGTGCCAGCAGCCCCACCTCGACAGGGCTACCCTACAATGAGCAGTTCTTC. The full variable domain, in which reference TRBV7-8 and TRBJ2-1 provide the parts outside the CDR3, is GAGVSQSPRYKVAKRGQDVALRCDPISGHVSLFWYQQALGQGPEFLTYFQNEAQLDKSGLPSDRFFAERPEGSVSTLKIQRTQQEDSAVYLCASSPTSTGLPYNEQFFGPGTRLTVL.

CDR3: CASRQEIEAFF. CDR3 nucleotides: TGCGCCAGCAGGCAGGAAATTGAAGCTTTCTTT. This rearrangement joins TRBV10-2 to TRBJ1-1; D call uncertain. CDR3 length equals 11 residues. Germline V gene lookup returns CDR1 WSHSY and CDR2 SAAADI. V was trimmed by 6 bases and J by 7 bases, leaving 9 bases between them.

This rearrangement joins TRBV5-1 to TRBJ2-2, with 9 nucleotides matching TRBD1. This CDR3 has 14 amino acids. CDR1 and CDR2 from the germline V gene are SGHRS and YFSETQ. Germline trimming cut 4 bases from V and 8 bases from J; bases unmatched to any gene: 6. The CDR3: CASSTDRGTGELFF. CDR3 DNA sequence: TGCGCCAGCAGCACGGACAGGGGAACAGGGGAGCTGTTTTTT.

The genes are TRBV30 and TRBJ2-7, with TRBD2 as a possible D gene (6 bases). Germline loops: CDR1 GTSNPN, CDR2 SVGIG (reference sequence). Trimming shortened V by 3 bases and J by 2 bases, and 14 bases separated the two germline ends. The CDR3 extends over 14 amino acids. The CDR3, as DNA: TGTGCCTGGAGGGGGACTCTCAAAGCCTACGAGCAGTACTTC. Amino acids: CAWRGTLKAYEQYF.

The sample holds one count of this clone. The chain employs TRBV10-3 and TRBJ2-1; D perhaps matches TRBD1 (7 bases). The CDR3 sequence is 16 residues long. V was pared by 3 bases and J by 6 bases, with 18 bases between. Germline V gene lookup returns CDR1 ENHRY and CDR2 SYGVKD. CDR3 amino acids: CAISDLRGVAGNEQFF. CDR3 nucleotide sequence: TGTGCCATCAGTGATCTCAGGGGGGTAGCCGGCAATGAGCAGTTCTTC.

This chain connects TRBV6-6 to TRBJ2-7, with 8 bases identical to TRBD2. The V gene end was trimmed by 3 bases and the J gene end by 3 bases; junction bases not matched to a gene: 4. Germline CDR1 MNHNY, CDR2 SVGAGI (reference sequence). This CDR3 is built from 14 residues. The CDR3, as DNA: TGTGCCAGCAGTTATCCGGGGGGGGGCTACGAGCAGTACTTC. It specifies CASSYPGGGYEQYF.

As regards this clone: The junction departs from the called germline gene at one end, perhaps through a read error. The gene calls are TRBV7-7 and TRBJ2-3; tentatively, D is TRBD1 (5 bases). Looked up from germline, CDR1 is SSHAT and CDR2 is FNYEAQ (reference sequence). This CDR3 region has 15 residues. The CDR3 DNA reads TGTGCTAGCAGCTTAGGGGATAGCAGCACAGATACGCAGTATTTT. It encodes CASSLGDSSTDTQYF.

CDR3 sequence: CASGPSSTDTQYF. The DNA for the CDR3 is TGTGCCAGCGGGCCCTCTAGCACAGATACGCAGTATTTT. The chain combines TRBV5-4 with TRBJ2-3, with unresolved D. Trimming left V 7 bases short and J 0 bases short, with 9 bases between. CDR3 length equals 13 residues. Per the germline V gene, CDR1 is SGHNT and CDR2 is YYREEE (reference sequence).

The CDR3, as DNA: TGTGCCAGCAGTTTATGGCTGAATGAGCAGTTCTTC. Its protein is CASSLWLNEQFF. J is TRBJ2-1 and V is TRBV28; D is ambiguous. Looked up from germline, CDR1 is MDHEN and CDR2 is SYDVKM. The CDR3 sequence is 12 residues long. The ends were cut back, 0 bases at V and 7 bases at J, with 4 bases in the middle. Full variable domain (rest looked up from reference TRBV28 and TRBJ2-1): DVKVTQSSRYLVKRTGEKVFLECVQDMDHENMFWYRQDPGLGLRLIYFSYDVKMKEKGDIPEGYSVSREKKERFSLILESASTNQTSMYLCASSLWLNEQFFGPGTRLTVL.

The chain uses TRBV19 and TRBJ1-5; 8 bases match TRBD1. CDR3 length: 16 amino acids. CDR1 is LNHDA, CDR2 SQIVND, per germline (reference sequence). Trimming at V came to 5 bases and at J to 3 bases, leaving 9 bases not matched to a gene. CDR3 nucleotide sequence: TGTGCCAGTAGTTTCGGACAGGGAGCCTCCAATCAGCCCCAGCATTTT. Its protein is CASSFGQGASNQPQHF.

The rearrangement links TRBV9 to TRBJ2-3; no clear D. There are 15 residues in the CDR3. The germline V gene encodes CDR1 SGDLS and CDR2 YYNGEE. Trimming left V 0 bases short and J 5 bases short, with 13 bases between. CDR3 nucleotide sequence: TGTGCCAGCAGCGTAGGTGCTAGGCCGCAAGATACGCAGTATTTT. This codes for CASSVGARPQDTQYF.

J is TRBJ2-2 and V is TRBV5-4; perhaps TRBD2 as D (5 bases). With 2 bases removed from V and 5 bases from J, the gap between germline ends came to 13 bases. Germline lookup yields CDR1 SGHNT and CDR2 YYREEE (reference sequence). CDR3 size: 15 residues. The CDR3 DNA reads as TGTGCCAGCAGCTTTGCGGGTTCACGGACCGGGGAGCTGTTTTTT. As protein: CASSFAGSRTGELFF. The whole variable domain, remainder taken from reference TRBV5-4 and TRBJ2-2, is ETGVTQSPTHLIKTRGQQVTLRCSSQSGHNTVSWYQQALGQGPQFIFQYYREEENGRGNFPPRFSGLQFPNYSSELNVNALELDDSALYLCASSFAGSRTGELFFGEGSRLTVL.

As to this clone: The same CDR3 is also encoded by other DNA sequences in this sample. The V and J genes are TRBV29-1 and TRBJ2-7; D is unclear. The germline CDR1 and CDR2 sequences are SQVTM and ANQGSEA. The ends were cut back, 0 bases at V and 4 bases at J, with 4 bases in the middle. The CDR3 is 11 residues long. This CDR3 is CSVEEGYEQYF. The CDR3 DNA reads TGCAGCGTTGAAGAGGGGTACGAGCAGTACTTC.

V and J are TRBV2 and TRBJ1-3; TRBD1 aligns across 7 bases. Per germline, CDR1 SNHLY and CDR2 FYNNEI. Trimming took 4 bases from V and 4 from J; bases not matched to a gene: 7. This CDR3 spans 15 amino acids. The CDR3 nucleotides read TGTGCCAGCAGTGTATCGACAGGGTGGGGAAACACCATATATTTT. Translation gives CASSVSTGWGNTIYF.

The rearrangement joins TRBV2 to TRBJ2-1; a possible D gene is TRBD2 (6 bases). Trimming shortened V by 6 bases and J by 6 bases, and 9 bases separated the two germline ends. This CDR3 is 12 amino acids long. Germline V gene lookup returns CDR1 SNHLY and CDR2 FYNNEI. This CDR3 reads CASRPGVNEQFF. In nucleotides, the CDR3 is TGTGCCAGCAGGCCGGGAGTCAATGAGCAGTTCTTC.

This chain uses TRBV18 with TRBJ2-3; D gene ambiguous. The ends were cut back, 6 bases at V and 2 bases at J, with 15 bases in the middle. Germline assignment: CDR1 KGHSH and CDR2 LQKENI. The CDR3 is 15 amino acids. CDR3 protein: CASSLARTDTDTQYF. Here the CDR3 DNA reads TGTGCCAGCTCTCTCGCGAGGACCGACACAGATACGCAGTATTTT.

V usage is TRBV11-3 and J usage is TRBJ2-1; 7 positions agree with TRBD2. Germline loops: CDR1 SGHNT, CDR2 YENEEA. V shed 5 bases, J shed 1 base, and the junction held 8 bases outside the gene matches. This CDR3 contains 16 residues. The CDR3 loop reads CASSDGGSVSYNEQFF. The CDR3 nucleotides are TGTGCCAGCAGCGACGGCGGGAGTGTGTCCTACAATGAGCAGTTCTTC.

DNA of the CDR3: TGTGCCAGCAGAACGACAGGGGGCGCGGCTGGAAACACCATATATTTT. This gives the protein CASRTTGGAAGNTIYF. V gene TRBV2 combines with J gene TRBJ1-3; 10 positions match TRBD1. Trimming at V came to 6 bases and at J to 2 bases, leaving 7 bases not matched to a gene. The CDR3 runs 16 residues. The germline CDR1 and CDR2 sequences are SNHLY and FYNNEI.

J is TRBJ2-3 and V is TRBV7-2; 9 bases map to TRBD2. Germline loops: CDR1 SGHTA, CDR2 FQGNSA. After removal of 4 bases from V and 4 bases from J, the junction contained 6 bases not matched to a gene. The CDR3 contains 15 residues. CDR3 DNA: TGTGCCAGCAGCTCGGGTAGCGGGAGCCCAGATACGCAGTATTTT. It encodes CASSSGSGSPDTQYF.

V usage is TRBV6-5 and J usage is TRBJ2-7; 7 nucleotides match TRBD2. This CDR3 has 13 amino acids. Germline-derived CDR1 and CDR2 are MNHEY and SVGAGI. V lost 8 bases and J lost 2; bases outside the gene matches: 6. As DNA, the CDR3 is TGTGCCAGCGAATGGGGGGGTACCTACGAGCAGTACTTC. It yields the protein CASEWGGTYEQYF.